This T cell receptor (beta chain) derives from a study of blood T cell repertoires in COVID-19. Whole-study context: From T cells, B-cell-depleted T cells, or PBMCs came the material, which was cDNA or gDNA.

Per the study methods: Amplification of reference gene primers provided the estimated nucleated cell counts. The protocol was immunoSEQ multiplex PCR, while the TCRdb copy is restricted to in-frame clones and leaves out a portion. That table supplies the V and J calls and clone size; D and trimming were determined from the DNA. The sample contains 75,000 to 85,000 clones, roughly 90% of which appear only once. Sequencing was performed on peripheral blood. The sequence derives from a human donor in a cohort sampled during active COVID-19.

In DNA, the CDR3 is TGTGCCAGCAGCGCCCCCGGGGGTGGCTCTGGAAACACCATATATTTT. This gives the protein CASSAPGGGSGNTIYF. This sequence joins TRBV9 and TRBJ1-3; possibly TRBD1 for D (5 bases). V dropped 3 bases and J dropped 0 bases, with 13 bases sitting between them. Germline CDR1 and CDR2: SGDLS and YYNGEE. The CDR3 runs to 16 residues.